These 5 T cell receptor beta chains came from one sample sequenced in a study of regulatory T cells in long-lasting Graves disease. Libraries of TCR beta came from iRepertoire HTBI primers plus Arm-PCR of CDR3 regions. TCRdb used MiXCR to reprocess the multiplex PCR reads, holding one entry per CDR3 protein. The sample has about 470,000 distinct CDR3 sequences; around a fifth are singletons. Time point in this sample: persistent/refractory GD, antithyroid drugs over 5 years with positive TRAb. Following extraction of RNA from PBMCs, that RNA was used to make the TCR library. The source was peripheral blood mononuclear cells (PBMCs), collected when the disease was refractory, from a patient treated with antithyroid drugs. Source of these receptors: a female donor with Graves disease.

The table lists this clonotype with many counts. CDR3: CASSPGGAAGELFF. The CDR3 nucleotides are TGTGCCAGCAGTCCCGGGGGGGCGGCCGGGGAGCTGTTTTTT. The V call is TRBV28, the J call TRBJ2-2, with 8 bases identical to TRBD2. Germline V gene lookup returns CDR1 MDHEN and CDR2 SYDVKM. The CDR3 sequence is 14 residues long. The V and J ends lost 5 bases and 6 bases, in that order; junction bases with no gene match: 5.

The rearrangement joins TRBV7-8 to TRBJ2-7, with D possibly being TRBD1 (5 bases). With 2 bases removed from V and 7 bases from J, the gap between germline ends came to 15 bases. Germline loops: CDR1 SGHVS, CDR2 FQNEAQ. The CDR3 is 14 amino acids. The CDR3: CASSLNRPGVEQYF. The CDR3 bases are TGTGCCAGCAGCTTAAACAGGCCTGGTGTAGAGCAGTACTTC.

The chain uses TRBV20-1 and TRBJ2-7; TRBD2 aligns across 14 bases. The CDR3 runs 15 residues. V gave up 3 bases and J gave up 6 bases; unmatched junction bases: 7. Germline V gene lookup returns CDR1 DFQATT and CDR2 SNEGSKA (reference sequence). CDR3 region: CSASPGTSGRGEQYF. For the CDR3, the DNA is TGCAGTGCTAGCCCCGGGACTAGCGGGAGAGGCGAGCAGTACTTC.

This chain joins TRBV6-5 and TRBJ2-7, with 11 positions matching TRBD2. The V gene's germline CDR1 is MNHEY and CDR2 SVGAGI. V dropped 0 bases and J dropped 4; count of bases not matched to a gene: 5. There are 16 residues in the CDR3. CDR3 in amino acids: CASSYSKLAGEYEQYF. CDR3 coding DNA: TGTGCCAGCAGTTACTCGAAACTAGCGGGAGAGTACGAGCAGTACTTC.

The sample holds many counts of this clonotype. The chain couples TRBV7-2 to TRBJ2-5; D ambiguous. V dropped 2 bases and J dropped 5 bases, with 6 bases sitting between them. This CDR3 has 12 amino acids. Germline loops: CDR1 SGHTA, CDR2 FQGNSA. In DNA form, the CDR3 reads TGTGCCAGCAGCTTACTCGTCGAGACCCAGTACTTC. Its protein is CASSLLVETQYF. Drawing the rest from reference TRBV7-2 and TRBJ2-5, the complete variable domain is GAGVSQSPSNKVTEKGKDVELRCDPISGHTALYWYRQSLGQGLEFLIYFQGNSAPDKSGLPSDRFSAERTGGSVSTLTIQRTQQEDSAVYLCASSLLVETQYFGPGTRLLVL.